This T cell receptor beta chain was recovered during a study of T-cell reconstitution after alpha-beta-depleted transplantation in children. Germline V gives CDR1 DFQATT, CDR2 SNEGSKA (reference sequence). This CDR3 contains 14 residues. The V and J ends lost 3 bases and 6 bases, in that order; junction bases with no gene match: 7. Unique molecular identifiers featured in how the TCRbeta library was prepared. TCRdb processed the PCR reads anew with MiXCR; each CDR3 protein has one entry. The profile shows approximately 420,000 distinct CDR3 sequences, 11% of them singletons. The J gene is TRBJ2-3, the V gene TRBV20-1, with 9 bases aligning to TRBD2. The input for sequencing was PBMCs from the stem cell graft donor, taken from the stem cell graft. The sequence derives from a human donor who donated a stem cell graft to a child with acute myeloid leukemia. CDR3 nucleotide sequence: TGCAGTGCTAGTAAAGCGGGGGGTTCGGATACGCAGTATTTT. This sequence encodes CSASKAGGSDTQYF.